The present T cell receptor (beta chain) was sequenced within a study of cytomegalovirus exposure and HLA in healthy donors. Both 60 Vbeta primers and 13 Jbeta primers went into the PCR. Profiling relied on immunoSEQ multiplex PCR, and the TCRdb table lists in-frame clones only, not all of them. This table holds 89,000 or so clones, roughly 81% found once. Study-level findings and limits: Later analysis identified several of the most significant clusters that appeared linked to common viral pathogens. Later analysis showed TCR association rates varying by HLA locus, highest for DRB1 and lowest for HLA-C. Associated with HLA alleles at 0.05 false discovery rate in a later analysis were 16,951 TCR beta sequences. The authors enumerated 180 or so TCR beta chains as linked to cytomegalovirus.

Between the trimmed V and J ends, which lost 0 bases and 1 base, there was a span of 7 bases. This CDR3 contains 15 residues. The germline V gene encodes CDR1 MNHEY and CDR2 SVGAGI. In regard to this clone: Its matching antigen is unknown.

Material for sequencing was PBMCs. This clonotype was sampled from a young woman in good health and CMV-seropositive. The chain recombines TRBV6-5 with TRBJ1-5; D not resolved. The CDR3 loop is CASSYSRLSNQPQHF. DNA for the CDR3: TGTGCCAGCAGTTACTCGCGTCTGAGCAATCAGCCCCAGCATTTT.